This T cell receptor (beta chain) comes out of a study of T-cell reconstitution after alpha-beta-depleted transplantation in children. Study-wide points: Diversity and T-cell counts at one year after transplant derived mostly from new T cells. Where alpha-beta T cells came from about two months after transplant was reportedly several hundred expanded graft clones. Diversity of TCRbeta at day 60 was high in some patients, arising from surviving recipient T cells and thymic progenitors.

Trimming cost V 2 bases and J 3 bases, with 14 bases left between them. Germline V gene data show CDR1 as PRHDT and CDR2 as FYEKMQ (reference sequence). CDR3 length: 15 residues. During its preparation, the TCRbeta library received unique molecular identifiers. TCRdb redid the calling of the PCR reads with MiXCR, one entry per CDR3 protein. The profile shows some 450,000 distinct CDR3 sequences, 43% of them singletons. Remarks on this clonotype: The antigen is undetermined.

This receptor was obtained from a girl under 10 years old with aplastic anemia, due to receive a stem cell transplant. This chain uses TRBV13 with TRBJ2-7; maybe TRBD1 (6 bases). The input for sequencing was PBMCs, taken before TCRalphabeta/CD19-depleted stem cell transplant. This CDR3 reads CASSLWGRGGYEQYF. The DNA of the CDR3 is TGTGCCAGCAGCTTATGGGGGAGAGGGGGCTACGAGCAGTACTTC.